Included here is one T cell receptor (beta chain) sequence, with context. The germline CDR1 and CDR2 sequences are LNHDA and SQIVND (reference sequence). The length of the CDR3 is 14 residues. Trimming stripped 5 bases from V and 3 bases from J, with 11 bases between. The sample originates from a study of blood T cell repertoires in COVID-19. Looking at the study overall: COVID-19 samples from acute and convalescent phases originated in the United States, Italy and Spain. T cells, B-cell-depleted T cells, or PBMCs provided the cDNA or gDNA that served as material.

In the authors' methods: Amplified reference gene primers provided the basis for estimating nucleated cell counts. Clones were read by immunoSEQ multiplex PCR, and TCRdb kept only the in-frame ones, dropping some. D and trimming come from the DNA, and the V and J calls and clone size come from that table. The sample contains some 200,000 clones, roughly 86% of which appear only once. The chain recombines TRBV19 with TRBJ1-5; the D gene is possibly TRBD1 (6 bases). This receptor was identified in a man between 65 and 85 years old with acute or convalescent COVID-19. Sequenced: peripheral blood. For the CDR3, the DNA is TGTGCCAGTAGTTTATACAGGGACAATCAGCCCCAGCATTTT. It specifies CASSLYRDNQPQHF.